Listed below are T cell receptor beta chains from one sample, sequenced in a study of blood T cell repertoires in COVID-19. Profiled with immunoSEQ multiplex PCR; TCRdb holds only in-frame clones, not every one. The repertoire consists of 200,000 to 250,000 clones, with roughly 80% occurring once and the leading ten covering around 4.6%. Sequenced input: PBMCs or T cells enriched from blood (not recorded which). The source is a woman between 45 and 65 years old who had been exposed to COVID-19. CDR3s include the opening cysteine and the closing phenylalanine or tryptophan. D genes are given only for firm matches. A clone size is listed for some rows: how often the clone was seen (once, few, many), or a class if it is expanded.

clone size	J gene	V gene	D gene	CDR3 protein	CDR3 DNA
-	TRBJ2-5	TRBV5-1	-	CASSLDPGTETQYF	TGCGCCAGCAGCTTGGATCCCGGTACGGAGACCCAGTACTTC
once	TRBJ2-1	TRBV4-3	-	CASSQTTNEQFF	TGCGCCAGCAGTCAAACTACCAATGAGCAGTTCTTC
-	TRBJ2-3	TRBV6-5	TRBD2	CASSYLAGGTDTQYF	TGTGCCAGCAGTTACCTAGCGGGAGGCACAGATACGCAGTATTTT
-	TRBJ1-2	TRBV5-4	TRBD1	CASSHRDRVFGGYTF	TGTGCCAGCAGCCACCGGGACAGGGTATTTGGTGGCTACACCTTC
-	TRBJ2-7	TRBV18	-	CASSPGTGQSYEQYF	TGTGCCAGCTCACCGGGGACCGGACAGTCCTACGAGCAGTACTTC
-	TRBJ2-1	TRBV12-3/TRBV12-4	-	CASSLIGNEQFF	TGTGCCAGCAGCTTAATCGGCAATGAGCAGTTCTTC
-	TRBJ1-2	TRBV29-1	TRBD1	CSVADRGSYGYTF	TGCAGCGTGGCGGACAGGGGGTCCTATGGCTACACCTTC
-	TRBJ2-2	TRBV2	TRBD2	CASREAGGLGGELFF	TGTGCCAGCAGGGAAGCGGGGGGGCTTGGTGGGGAGCTGTTTTTT
-	TRBJ2-5	TRBV7-2	TRBD2	CASSRTRWETQYF	TGTGCCAGCAGCCGGACTAGGTGGGAGACCCAGTACTTC
-	TRBJ1-2	TRBV15	TRBD1	CATSPRTGGYYGYTF	TGTGCCACCAGCCCCCGGACAGGGGGGTATTATGGCTACACCTTC
-	TRBJ2-5	TRBV6-2/TRBV6-3	TRBD2	CASSFSGETQYF	TGTGCCAGCAGTTTTAGCGGGGAGACCCAGTACTTC
-	TRBJ1-1	TRBV19	-	CASSERTEAFF	TGTGCCAGTAGTGAGCGGACTGAAGCTTTCTTT
-	TRBJ1-2	TRBV28	-	CASSPPSTGLYGYTF	TGTGCCAGCAGTCCGCCCTCGACAGGACTCTATGGCTACACCTTC
-	TRBJ2-5	TRBV5-8	-	CASSLRQGGETQYF	TGTGCCAGCAGCTTACGACAGGGAGGTGAGACCCAGTACTTC
-	TRBJ2-1	TRBV28	-	CASGLQIRGYNEQFF	TGTGCCAGCGGATTACAGATTCGAGGGTACAATGAGCAGTTCTTC
-	TRBJ2-5	TRBV9	-	CASSVGPGIETQYF	TGTGCCAGCAGCGTAGGGCCGGGAATCGAGACCCAGTACTTC
-	TRBJ2-3	TRBV7-9	-	CASSLDATTDTQYF	TGTGCCAGCAGCTTAGATGCGACTACCGATACGCAGTATTTT
-	TRBJ1-1	TRBV6-5	-	CASSYSRTDTEAFF	TGTGCCAGCAGTTACTCTCGGACAGATACTGAAGCTTTCTTT
-	TRBJ1-5	TRBV19	-	CASKVRDTGWNQPQHF	TGTGCCAGTAAGGTTCGGGACACCGGGTGGAATCAGCCCCAGCATTTT
-	TRBJ2-5	TRBV7-9	-	CASSSAGGAKTQYF	TGTGCCAGCAGCTCCGCGGGCGGGGCGAAGACCCAGTACTTC
-	TRBJ1-1	TRBV5-1	TRBD1	CASSREQGLVATEAFF	TGCGCCAGCAGCCGAGAACAGGGGTTGGTGGCCACTGAAGCTTTCTTT
-	TRBJ1-2	TRBV30	-	CAWSRGEGYTF	TGTGCCTGGAGCCGCGGGGAAGGCTACACCTTC
once	TRBJ1-2	TRBV3-1/TRBV3-2	-	CASSQGPEEGGYTF	TGTGCCAGCAGCCAAGGGCCAGAGGAGGGCGGCTACACCTTC
-	TRBJ1-1	TRBV3-1/TRBV3-2	-	CASSQGGFEAFF	TGTGCCAGCAGCCAAGGAGGGTTCGAAGCTTTCTTT
-	TRBJ1-1	TRBV4-2	-	CASSQQGMSGINTEAFF	TGTGCCAGCAGCCAACAAGGGATGTCGGGAATCAACACTGAAGCTTTCTTT
-	TRBJ1-4	TRBV28	-	CASSSPWGGSLLQVTNEKLFF	TGTGCCAGCAGTTCACCTTGGGGGGGCAGCCTCCTCCAGGTAACTAATGAAAAACTGTTTTTT